This record concerns one T cell receptor beta chain sequence. J lost 3 bases, V lost 6 bases, and 4 bases had no gene match. The CDR3 contains 15 residues. CDR1 and CDR2 (germline): MNHEY, SMNVEV (reference sequence). The data originate from a study of PD-1 blockade in classical Hodgkin lymphoma. Whole-study context: Each patient was given nivolumab 3 mg/kg through a vein every 2 weeks.

The time point is: cycle 4 day 1 (C4D1), after more than five weeks of nivolumab. Brentuximab vedotin exposure varied, and every patient relapsed after autologous stem cell transplantation. Clones were read by immunoSEQ multiplex PCR, and TCRdb kept only the in-frame ones, dropping some. This sample carries around 50,000 clones, roughly 80% of them seen once, and the ten largest clones take roughly 12%. The specimen comprised peripheral blood mononuclear cells (PBMCs), sampled before the fourth cycle of nivolumab. This sequence originates from a human donor with classical Hodgkin lymphoma. The gene calls are TRBV27 and TRBJ2-1, with 11 bases fitting TRBD2. Here the CDR3 reads CASRLGTSGYNEQFF. The CDR3 DNA is TGTGCCAGCAGACTAGGGACTAGCGGCTACAATGAGCAGTTCTTC.